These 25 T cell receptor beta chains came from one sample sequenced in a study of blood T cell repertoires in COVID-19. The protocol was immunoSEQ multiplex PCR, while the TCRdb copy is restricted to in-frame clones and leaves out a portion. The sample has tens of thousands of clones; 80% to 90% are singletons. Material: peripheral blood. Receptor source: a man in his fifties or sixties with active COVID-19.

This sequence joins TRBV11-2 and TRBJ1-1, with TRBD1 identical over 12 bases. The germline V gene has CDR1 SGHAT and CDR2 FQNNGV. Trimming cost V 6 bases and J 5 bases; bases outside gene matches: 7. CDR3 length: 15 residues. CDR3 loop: CASRVGQGANTEAFF. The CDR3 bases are TGTGCCAGCAGGGTGGGACAGGGGGCTAATACTGAAGCTTTCTTT. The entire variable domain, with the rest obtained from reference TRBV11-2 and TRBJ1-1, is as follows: EAGVAQSPRYKIIEKRQSVAFWCNPISGHATLYWYQQILGQGPKLLIQFQNNGVVDDSQLPKDRFSAERLKGVDSTLKIQPAKLEDSAVYLCASRVGQGANTEAFFGQGTRLTVV.

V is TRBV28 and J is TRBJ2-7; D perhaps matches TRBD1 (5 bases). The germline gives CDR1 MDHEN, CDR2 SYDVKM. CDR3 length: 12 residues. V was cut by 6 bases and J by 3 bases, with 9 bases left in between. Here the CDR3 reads CASRPDSYEQYF. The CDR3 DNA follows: TGTGCCAGCAGACCCGACAGCTACGAGCAGTACTTC.

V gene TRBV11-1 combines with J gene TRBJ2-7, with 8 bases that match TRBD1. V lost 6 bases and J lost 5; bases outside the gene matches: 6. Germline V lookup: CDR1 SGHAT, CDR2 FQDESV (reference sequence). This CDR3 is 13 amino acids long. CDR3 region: CASSQDRDHEQYF. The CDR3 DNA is TGTGCCAGCAGTCAGGACAGGGACCACGAGCAGTACTTC.

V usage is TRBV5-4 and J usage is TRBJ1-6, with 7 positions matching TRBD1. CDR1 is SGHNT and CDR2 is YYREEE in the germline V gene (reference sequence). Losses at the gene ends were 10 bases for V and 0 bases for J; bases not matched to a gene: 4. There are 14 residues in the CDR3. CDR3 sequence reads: CAGQDNSYNSPLHF. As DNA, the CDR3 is TGTGCCGGACAGGACAACTCCTATAATTCACCCCTCCACTTT.

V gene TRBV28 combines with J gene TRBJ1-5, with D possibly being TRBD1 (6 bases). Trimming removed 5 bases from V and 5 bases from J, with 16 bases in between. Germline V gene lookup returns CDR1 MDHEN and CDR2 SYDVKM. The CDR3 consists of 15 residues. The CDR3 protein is CASSPAGTRDQPQHF. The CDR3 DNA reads TGTGCCAGCAGTCCCGCCGGGACAAGAGATCAGCCCCAGCATTTT. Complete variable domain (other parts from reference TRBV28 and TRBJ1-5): DVKVTQSSRYLVKRTGEKVFLECVQDMDHENMFWYRQDPGLGLRLIYFSYDVKMKEKGDIPEGYSVSREKKERFSLILESASTNQTSMYLCASSPAGTRDQPQHFGDGTRLSIL.

This CDR3 is CASSYSIGGVAEGYTF. The CDR3, as DNA: TGTGCCAGCAGTTACTCGATAGGGGGGGTGGCAGAAGGCTACACCTTC. This chain joins TRBV6-5 and TRBJ1-2; D is possibly TRBD1 (6 bases). Germline-derived CDR1 and CDR2 are MNHEY and SVGAGI. V was cut by 0 bases and J by 8 bases, with 19 bases left in between. The CDR3 extends over 16 amino acids.

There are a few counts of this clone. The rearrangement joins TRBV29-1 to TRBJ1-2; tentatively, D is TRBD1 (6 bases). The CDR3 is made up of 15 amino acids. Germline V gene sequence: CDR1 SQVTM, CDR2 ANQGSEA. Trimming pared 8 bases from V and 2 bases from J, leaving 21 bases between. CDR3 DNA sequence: TGCAGCACCTGGGACACAGCCACCTCGAACTATGGCTACACCTTC. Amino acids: CSTWDTATSNYGYTF.

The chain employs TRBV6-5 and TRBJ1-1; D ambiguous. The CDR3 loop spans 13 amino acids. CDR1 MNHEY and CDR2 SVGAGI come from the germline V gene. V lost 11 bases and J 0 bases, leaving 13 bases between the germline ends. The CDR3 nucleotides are TGTGCCTGCCTACCGTTCTTGAACACTGAAGCTTTCTTT. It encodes CACLPFLNTEAFF.

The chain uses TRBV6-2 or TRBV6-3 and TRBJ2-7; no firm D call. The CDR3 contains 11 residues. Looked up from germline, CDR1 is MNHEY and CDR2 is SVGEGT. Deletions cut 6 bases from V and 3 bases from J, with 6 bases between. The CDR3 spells CASSNFYEQYF. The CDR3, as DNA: TGTGCCAGCAGCAACTTCTACGAGCAGTACTTC.

The chain's CDR3 is CATKPGQGGYGYTF. CDR3 sequence (DNA): TGTGCCACCAAGCCGGGACAGGGTGGCTATGGCTACACCTTC. The chain links TRBV19 to TRBJ1-2; 9 nucleotides align to TRBD1. CDR1 is LNHDA, CDR2 SQIVND, per germline (reference sequence). This CDR3 comprises 14 residues. V lost 10 bases, J lost 4 bases, and 10 bases stayed unmatched. Together with reference TRBV19 and TRBJ1-2, the CDR3 gives the full variable domain: DGGITQSPKYLFRKEGQNVTLSCEQNLNHDAMYWYRQDPGQGLRLIYYSQIVNDFQKGDIAEGYSVSREKKESFPLTVTSAQKNPTAFYLCATKPGQGGYGYTFGSGTRLTVV.

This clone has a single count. The CDR3 reads CAIASRGGTGELFF. DNA of the CDR3: TGTGCCATCGCCTCTCGGGGGGGCACCGGGGAGCTGTTTTTT. The chain uses TRBV24-1 and TRBJ2-2; 8 positions agree with TRBD2. Looked up from germline, CDR1 is KGHDR and CDR2 is SFDVKD. The V and J ends lost 11 bases and 4 bases, in that order; junction bases with no gene match: 8. The CDR3 length is 14 residues.

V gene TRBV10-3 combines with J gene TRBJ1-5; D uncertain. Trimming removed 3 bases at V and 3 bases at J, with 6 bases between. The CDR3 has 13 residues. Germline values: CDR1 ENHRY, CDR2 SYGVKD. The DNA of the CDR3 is TGTGCCATCAGTGAACAGACCAATCAGCCCCAGCATTTT. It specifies CAISEQTNQPQHF.

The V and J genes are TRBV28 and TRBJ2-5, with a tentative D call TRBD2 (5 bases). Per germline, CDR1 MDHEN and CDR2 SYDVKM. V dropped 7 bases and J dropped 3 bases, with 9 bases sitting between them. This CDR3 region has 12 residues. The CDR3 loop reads CASNEGEETQYF. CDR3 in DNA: TGTGCCAGCAATGAGGGAGAAGAGACCCAGTACTTC.

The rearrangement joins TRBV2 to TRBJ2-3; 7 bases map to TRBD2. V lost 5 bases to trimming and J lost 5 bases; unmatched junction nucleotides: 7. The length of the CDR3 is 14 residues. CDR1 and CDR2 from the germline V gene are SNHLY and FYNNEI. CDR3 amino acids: CASSRLPGGDTQYF. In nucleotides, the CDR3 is TGTGCCAGCAGTCGGCTACCGGGGGGAGATACGCAGTATTTT.

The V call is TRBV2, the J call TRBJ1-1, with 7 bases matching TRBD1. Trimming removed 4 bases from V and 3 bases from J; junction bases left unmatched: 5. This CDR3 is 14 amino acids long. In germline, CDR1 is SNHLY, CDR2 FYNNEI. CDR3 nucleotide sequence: TGTGCCAGCAGTGTACGACAGGGATACACTGAAGCTTTCTTT. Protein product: CASSVRQGYTEAFF.

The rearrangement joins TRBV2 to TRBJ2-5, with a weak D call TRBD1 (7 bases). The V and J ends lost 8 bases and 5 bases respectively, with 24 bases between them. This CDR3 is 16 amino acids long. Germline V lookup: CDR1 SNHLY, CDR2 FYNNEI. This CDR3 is CASLGGGGGRRETQYF. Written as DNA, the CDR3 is TGTGCCAGCCTAGGTGGAGGGGGCGGTAGAAGGGAGACCCAGTACTTC. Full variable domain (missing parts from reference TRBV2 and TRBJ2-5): EPEVTQTPSHQVTQMGQEVILRCVPISNHLYFYWYRQILGQKVEFLVSFYNNEISEKSEIFDDQFSVERPDGSNFTLKIRSTKLEDSAMYFCASLGGGGGRRETQYFGPGTRLLVL.

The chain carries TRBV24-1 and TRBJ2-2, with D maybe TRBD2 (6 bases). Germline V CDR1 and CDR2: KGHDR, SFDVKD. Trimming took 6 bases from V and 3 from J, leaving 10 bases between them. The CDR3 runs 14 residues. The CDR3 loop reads CATSPLAHTGELFF. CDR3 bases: TGTGCCACCAGTCCACTAGCTCACACCGGGGAGCTGTTTTTT.

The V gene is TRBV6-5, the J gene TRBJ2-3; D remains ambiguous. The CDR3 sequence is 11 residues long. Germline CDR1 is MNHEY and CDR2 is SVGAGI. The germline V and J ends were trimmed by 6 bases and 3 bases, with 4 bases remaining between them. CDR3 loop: CASSKTDTQYF. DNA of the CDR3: TGTGCCAGCAGCAAAACAGATACGCAGTATTTT.

The CDR3 DNA sequence: TGTGCCAGCAGGAAACAGGGGGCTAACACCGGGGAGCTGTTTTTT. The encoded protein is CASRKQGANTGELFF. This rearrangement joins TRBV5-4 to TRBJ2-2, with 9 bases that match TRBD1. V was clipped by 5 bases and J by 2 bases; unmatched bases: 4. The CDR3 is 15 amino acids. The germline gives CDR1 SGHNT, CDR2 YYREEE (reference sequence).

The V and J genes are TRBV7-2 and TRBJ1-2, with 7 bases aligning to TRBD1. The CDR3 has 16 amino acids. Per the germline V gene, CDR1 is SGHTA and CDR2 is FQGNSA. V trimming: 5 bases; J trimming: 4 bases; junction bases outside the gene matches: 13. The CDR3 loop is CASSPRQGASVYGYTF. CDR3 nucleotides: TGTGCCAGCAGCCCACGACAGGGAGCCTCGGTCTATGGCTACACCTTC.

CDR3 amino acids: CASSPVQGREAFF. CDR3 nucleotides: TGTGCCAGCTCACCGGTCCAGGGACGGGAGGCTTTCTTT. This chain connects TRBV18 to TRBJ1-1; a possible D gene is TRBD1 (5 bases). The ends were cut back, 3 bases at V and 11 bases at J, with 16 bases in the middle. The CDR3 covers 13 residues. From germline, CDR1 is KGHSH and CDR2 LQKENI.

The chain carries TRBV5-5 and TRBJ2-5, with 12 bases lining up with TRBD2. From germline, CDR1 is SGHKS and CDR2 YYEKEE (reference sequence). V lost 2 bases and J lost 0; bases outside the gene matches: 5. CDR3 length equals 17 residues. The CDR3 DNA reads TGTGCCAGCAGCTTCCCCGGACTAGCGGGGTACCAAGAGACCCAGTACTTC. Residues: CASSFPGLAGYQETQYF.

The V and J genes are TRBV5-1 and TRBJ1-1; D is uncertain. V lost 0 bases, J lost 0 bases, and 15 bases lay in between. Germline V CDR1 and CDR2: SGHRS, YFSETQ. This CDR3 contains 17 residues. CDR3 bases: TGCGCCAGCAGCTTGGTCGGCATCTGGAGTTTGAACACTGAAGCTTTCTTT. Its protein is CASSLVGIWSLNTEAFF.

In DNA, the CDR3 is TGTGCCAGCAGCTCCATGGACAGGGCTACTAACTATGGCTACACCTTC. It specifies CASSSMDRATNYGYTF. The rearrangement uses TRBV13 and TRBJ1-2, with 8 bases matching TRBD1. V lost 4 bases to trimming and J lost 0 bases; unmatched junction nucleotides: 7. The CDR3 has 16 amino acids. Germline loops: CDR1 PRHDT, CDR2 FYEKMQ (reference sequence).

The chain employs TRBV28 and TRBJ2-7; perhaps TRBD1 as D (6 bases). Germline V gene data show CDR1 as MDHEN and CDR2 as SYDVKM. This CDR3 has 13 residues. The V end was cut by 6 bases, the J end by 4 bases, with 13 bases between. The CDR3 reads CASSSPRGYEQYF. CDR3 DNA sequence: TGTGCCAGCAGCTCCCCCAGGGGTTACGAGCAGTACTTC.